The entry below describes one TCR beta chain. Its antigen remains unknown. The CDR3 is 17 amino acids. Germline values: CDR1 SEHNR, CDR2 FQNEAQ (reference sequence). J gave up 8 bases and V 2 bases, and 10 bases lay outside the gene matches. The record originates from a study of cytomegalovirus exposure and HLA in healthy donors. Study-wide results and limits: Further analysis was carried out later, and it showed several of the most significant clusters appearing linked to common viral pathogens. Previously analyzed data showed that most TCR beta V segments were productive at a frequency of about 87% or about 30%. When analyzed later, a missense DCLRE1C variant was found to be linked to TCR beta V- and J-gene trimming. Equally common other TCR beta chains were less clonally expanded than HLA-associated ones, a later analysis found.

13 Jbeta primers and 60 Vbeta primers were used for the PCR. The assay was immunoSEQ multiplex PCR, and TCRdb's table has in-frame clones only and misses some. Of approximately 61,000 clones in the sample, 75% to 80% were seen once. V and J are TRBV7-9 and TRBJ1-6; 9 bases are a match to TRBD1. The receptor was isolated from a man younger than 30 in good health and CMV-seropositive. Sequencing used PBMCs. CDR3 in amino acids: CASSLRGTGFWDSPLHF. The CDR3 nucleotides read TGTGCCAGCAGCTTACGCGGGACAGGGTTCTGGGATTCACCCCTCCACTTT.